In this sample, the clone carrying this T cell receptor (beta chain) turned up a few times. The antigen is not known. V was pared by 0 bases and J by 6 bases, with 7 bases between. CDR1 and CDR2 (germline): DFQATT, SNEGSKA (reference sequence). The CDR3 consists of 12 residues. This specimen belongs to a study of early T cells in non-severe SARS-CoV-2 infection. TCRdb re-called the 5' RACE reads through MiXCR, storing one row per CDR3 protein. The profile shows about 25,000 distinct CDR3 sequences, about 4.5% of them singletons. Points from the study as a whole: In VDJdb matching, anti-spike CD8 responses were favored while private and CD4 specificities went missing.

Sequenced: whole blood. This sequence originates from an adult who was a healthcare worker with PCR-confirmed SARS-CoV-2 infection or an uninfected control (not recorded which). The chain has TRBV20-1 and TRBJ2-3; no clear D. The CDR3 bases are TGCAGTGCTAGAGACCTTCGGGATACGCAGTATTTT. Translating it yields CSARDLRDTQYF.